This is a list of T cell receptor beta chains from one sample in a study of T-cell reconstitution after alpha-beta-depleted transplantation in children. TCRdb fed the PCR reads into MiXCR, producing one record per CDR3 protein. The table shows 500,000 or so distinct CDR3 sequences, with 30% to 35% occurring only once. The sample was PBMCs from the stem cell graft donor, taken from the stem cell graft. These receptors all stem from a human donor who donated a stem cell graft to a child with aplastic anemia. The CDR3 runs from the conserved cysteine through the conserved F or W. A D gene is named only where the DNA matches it firmly. Not every row has a clone size; where given, it reads once, few, many or a size class.

abundance	d_gene	j_gene	v_gene	CDR3nt	CDR3aa
few	-	TRBJ2-1	TRBV20-1	TGCAGCCTTATCCGGGACTCTAACAATGAGCAGTTCTTC	CSLIRDSNNEQFF
-	TRBD2	TRBJ2-1	TRBV5-4	TGTGCCAGCAGCTTACCACTAGCGGGAGGGTACAATGAGCAGTTCTTC	CASSLPLAGGYNEQFF
-	TRBD1	TRBJ1-1	TRBV11-2	TGTGCCAGCAGCTTGGGACAGGGGGTTTTCTTT	CASSLGQGVFF
-	TRBD2	TRBJ2-1	TRBV28	TGTGCCAGCAGTTTGACTCGCCTAGCGGGTTCTGAGCAGTTCTTC	CASSLTRLAGSEQFF
few	TRBD1	TRBJ1-3	TRBV7-6	TGTGCCAGCAGCTTACAGGGGGGGCTAGGCGGAAACACCATATATTTT	CASSLQGGLGGNTIYF
-	-	TRBJ2-1	TRBV15	TGTGCCACCAGCAGAGATCTTAATATTAACGACCTAATGTACAATGAGCAGTTCTTC	CATSRDLNINDLMYNEQFF
many	TRBD1	TRBJ2-1	TRBV11-1	TGTGCCAGCAGCCCAGGGGGATCGTACAATGAGCAGTTCTTC	CASSPGGSYNEQFF
-	TRBD1	TRBJ2-1	TRBV25-1	TGTGCCAGCAGGGGGGACAGGGCGAACAATGAGCAGTTCTTC	CASRGDRANNEQFF
once	-	TRBJ1-5	TRBV7-9	TGTGCCAGCAGCTCGGGGACAAGTCGGTACAATCAGCCCCAGCATTTT	CASSSGTSRYNQPQHF
few	TRBD2	TRBJ2-1	TRBV10-3	TGTGCCATCAGTGAGACCGGGACTAGCTTCAATGAGCAGTTCTTC	CAISETGTSFNEQFF
few	-	TRBJ1-1	TRBV6-2/TRBV6-3	TGTGCCAGCAGTTACCCAGATTACACTGAAGCTTTCTTT	CASSYPDYTEAFF
-	-	TRBJ2-1	TRBV2	TGTGCCAGCAGTGAGCGGGGTCAAGGCTACAATGAGCAGTTCTTC	CASSERGQGYNEQFF
once	-	TRBJ1-1	TRBV10-3	TGTGCCATCGAAAAGACCCTAAACACTGAAGCTTTCTTT	CAIEKTLNTEAFF
-	TRBD2	TRBJ2-2	TRBV10-3	TGTGCCATCAGGACTAGCGGGAGCACCGGGGAGCTGTTTTTT	CAIRTSGSTGELFF
-	-	TRBJ2-1	TRBV12-3/TRBV12-4	TGTGCCAGCAGTCTCTCCGCTGAGCAGTTCTTC	CASSLSAEQFF
-	-	TRBJ2-4	TRBV14	TGTGCCAGCAGCCAATCCTCGGACATTCAGTACTTC	CASSQSSDIQYF
-	-	TRBJ1-1	TRBV5-6	TGTGCCAGCAGCTTGTGGAGAGGGAGGCACACTGAAGCTTTCTTT	CASSLWRGRHTEAFF
few	-	TRBJ1-4	TRBV15	TGTGCCACCAGCAGAGATCGAAAAGGGCTTAATGAAAAACTGTTTTTT	CATSRDRKGLNEKLFF
-	TRBD1	TRBJ2-7	TRBV20-1	TGCAGTGCGAGACAGGGGTCAGTGTACGAGCAGTACTTC	CSARQGSVYEQYF
few	-	TRBJ2-3	TRBV27	TGTGCCAGCAGTTTATCAACGGCGGGAACGCAGTATTTT	CASSLSTAGTQYF
-	-	TRBJ1-2	TRBV27	TGTGCCAGCAGTCAACAGGGCTTTTATGGCTACACCTTC	CASSQQGFYGYTF
-	-	TRBJ2-1	TRBV27	TGTGCCAGCAGTTTCGCGTCAGGGCGTTGGGATGAGCAGTTCTTC	CASSFASGRWDEQFF
-	-	TRBJ1-2	TRBV6-6	TGTGCCACTTGGTGGGATGGCTACACCTTC	CATWWDGYTF
-	TRBD1	TRBJ1-1	TRBV24-1	TGTGCCACCAGTGACCCGACAGGGGACGGCCCTGTAACTTTCTTT	CATSDPTGDGPVTFF
-	TRBD1	TRBJ1-2	TRBV29-1	TGCAGCGCACCCGGGACAGGGGCCTCACCCTACTATGGCTACACCTTC	CSAPGTGASPYYGYTF
-	TRBD2	TRBJ2-5	TRBV15	TGTGCCACCAGCAGAGGTAGCGGGAGTACCCAGACCCAGTACTTC	CATSRGSGSTQTQYF
-	-	TRBJ2-2	TRBV15	TGTGCCACCAGCAGAGACCGGGGGCAGGGGACGAACACCGGGGAGCTGTTTTTT	CATSRDRGQGTNTGELFF
-	-	TRBJ2-3	TRBV7-8	TGTGCCAGCAGCTTAATCGACGGGGCCAGCACAGATACGCAGTATTTT	CASSLIDGASTDTQYF